The 5 T cell receptor beta chains given below trace back to one sample, sequenced in a study of regulatory T cells in long-lasting Graves disease. Sample time point: newly diagnosed GD, antithyroid drugs for less than 3 months. The TCR library used RNA extracted from PBMCs. TCR beta libraries were built with iRepertoire HTBI primers and Arm-PCR of CDR3 regions. MiXCR, applied by TCRdb to the multiplex PCR reads, yields one record per CDR3 protein. The table shows about 220,000 distinct CDR3 sequences, with roughly 18% occurring only once. The data were also submitted as part of a second study, on T cells in Graves' hyperthyroidism and ophthalmopathy.

This sample comprised peripheral blood mononuclear cells (PBMCs), obtained at new diagnosis, from a patient treated with antithyroid drugs. The receptors derive from a woman between 25 and 40 years old with Graves disease.

This clonotype was seen ten or more times. The V call is TRBV11-2, the J call TRBJ1-1, with a tentative D call TRBD1 (5 bases). CDR3 size: 15 residues. Looked up from germline, CDR1 is SGHAT and CDR2 is FQNNGV. V was cut by 5 bases and J by 11 bases, with 24 bases left in between. The CDR3 is CASSPASSGRGTAFF. In nucleotides, the CDR3 is TGTGCCAGCAGCCCCGCCTCCTCCGGGAGGGGTACGGCTTTCTTT.

The chain is built from TRBV28 and TRBJ1-4; maybe TRBD1 (6 bases). V lost 7 bases, J lost 7 bases, and 19 bases lay in between. The CDR3 consists of 15 residues. The germline gives CDR1 MDHEN, CDR2 SYDVKM. Here the CDR3 DNA reads TGTGCCAGCACCCCAGGGGCGTTGGTTGGTGAAAAACTGTTTTTT. Its translation: CASTPGALVGEKLFF.

This clonotype was detected only a few times. V and J are TRBV6-2 or TRBV6-3 and TRBJ1-1; a possible D gene is TRBD1 (5 bases). The V end was cut by 8 bases, the J end by 4 bases, with 17 bases between. CDR3 length: 14 residues. The V gene's germline CDR1 is MNHEY and CDR2 SVGEGT. The CDR3 here is CASGSRGHTTEAFF. The DNA of the CDR3 is TGTGCCAGCGGGTCCCGAGGACATACCACTGAAGCTTTCTTT.

Regarding this clonotype: With only one base between it and a far larger clone, this is likely a read error. The chain recombines TRBV27 with TRBJ2-7; D gene unclear. The CDR3 runs 16 residues. V shed 3 bases and J shed 7 bases, with 22 bases lying between them. Germline CDR1 is MNHEY and CDR2 is SMNVEV (reference sequence). In nucleotides, the CDR3 is TGTGCCAGCAGTTTCCTCGGGCAGTTGTCTCGCGGTGAGCAGTACTTC. Translation: CASSFLGQLSRGEQYF.

This clonotype was seen more than once but under ten times. The chain is built from TRBV6-5 and TRBJ2-7; D may match TRBD1 or TRBD2 (5 bases each). CDR3 length: 15 residues. Germline CDR1 and CDR2: MNHEY and SVGAGI. V was clipped by 2 bases and J by 2 bases, with 13 bases between them. CDR3 sequence reads: CASSYERGPAYEQYF. In DNA form, the CDR3 reads TGTGCCAGCAGTTACGAGAGGGGCCCAGCCTACGAGCAGTACTTC.